Each of the 29 T cell receptor beta chains below was sequenced from the same sample in a study of T cell repertoires in cytomegalovirus infection. TCRdb recomputed calls from the reads with MiXCR, one row per CDR3 protein. The sample has around 450,000 distinct CDR3 sequences, approximately 10% seen once. The sample comprised PBMCs. These TCRs come from a human donor in good health (CMV status not recorded). Some clones in this sample may be carry-over from other donors' samples.

This clonotype was picked up a small number of times. In DNA, the CDR3 is TGCAGTGCTAGAGATCCCCGGGGGGCAGGGAATGAGCAGTTCTTC. This translates into CSARDPRGAGNEQFF. This chain uses TRBV20-1 with TRBJ2-1; TRBD2 is a possible D gene (7 bases). V dropped 0 bases and J dropped 7 bases, with 16 bases sitting between them. The CDR3 extends over 15 amino acids. The germline V gene encodes CDR1 DFQATT and CDR2 SNEGSKA (reference sequence).

This clonotype was detected ten times or more. The V gene is TRBV7-8, the J gene TRBJ1-2; 7 bases line up with TRBD1. The germline CDR1 and CDR2 sequences are SGHVS and FQNEAQ. The J segment lost 5 bases and the V segment lost 5 bases, leaving 5 bases of the junction unmatched. CDR3 size: 13 residues. The CDR3 loop reads CASSPRDRYGYTF. CDR3 DNA sequence: TGTGCCAGCAGCCCTCGGGACAGATATGGCTACACCTTC.

This clonotype was seen a handful of times. The chain couples TRBV2 to TRBJ1-3, with D possibly being TRBD1 (5 bases). Per the germline V gene, CDR1 is SNHLY and CDR2 is FYNNEI. The V end lost 1 base, the J end lost 11 bases, and 18 bases lay between the germline ends. The CDR3 sequence is 15 residues long. CDR3: CASSEEGPFGGAIYF. The CDR3 bases are TGTGCCAGCAGTGAAGAGGGACCATTTGGGGGGGCCATATATTTT.

This clonotype was seen a handful of times. This chain joins TRBV3-1 and TRBJ2-2, with unresolved D. CDR1 and CDR2 (germline): LGHDT, YNNKEL (reference sequence). The CDR3 length is 15 residues. Trimming took off 0 bases at V and 3 bases at J, with 8 bases between the two ends. The CDR3 coding sequence is TGTGCCAGCAGCCAAGATCTGAGCTACACCGGGGAGCTGTTTTTT. Translated, it gives CASSQDLSYTGELFF.

This clonotype came up many times. The chain couples TRBV28 to TRBJ1-5, with D perhaps TRBD1 (5 bases). CDR3 size: 14 residues. V dropped 7 bases and J dropped 11 bases, with 21 bases sitting between them. CDR1 and CDR2 from the germline V gene are MDHEN and SYDVKM. The CDR3 DNA reads TGTGCCAGCACGGTCTCAGGGAGCGGTTTGACCCAGCATTTT. It is translated as CASTVSGSGLTQHF.

This clonotype was picked up one time. This chain links TRBV10-2 with TRBJ2-2; D is possibly TRBD1 (6 bases). With 8 bases removed from V and 0 bases from J, the gap between germline ends came to 7 bases. The CDR3 runs to 13 residues. Germline CDR1 WSHSY, CDR2 SAAADI. The CDR3 coding sequence is TGCGCCAGCGGGACACCGAACACCGGGGAGCTGTTTTTT. Its protein is CASGTPNTGELFF.

This clonotype was counted a few times. V and J are TRBV29-1 and TRBJ2-1; 9 nucleotides align to TRBD1. The germline CDR1 and CDR2 sequences are SQVTM and ANQGSEA. V lost 7 bases to trimming and J lost 1 base; unmatched junction nucleotides: 5. The CDR3 is made up of 14 amino acids. CDR3 loop: CSARTGESYNEQFF. CDR3 sequence (DNA): TGCAGCGCCCGGACAGGGGAGTCCTACAATGAGCAGTTCTTC.

This clonotype was seen at least ten times. This chain connects TRBV12-3 or TRBV12-4 to TRBJ2-6, with D possibly matching TRBD1 (6 bases). The CDR3 runs 17 residues. The V and J ends lost 5 bases and 4 bases respectively, with 18 bases between them. The CDR3 sequence: CASSPGVLLMGANVLTF. DNA of the CDR3: TGTGCCAGCAGTCCAGGGGTCCTTCTAATGGGGGCCAACGTCCTGACTTTC.

In its sample, this clonotype was seen a few times. The genes are TRBV19 and TRBJ2-7; tentative D call: TRBD2 (5 bases). The V and J ends lost 3 bases and 6 bases respectively, with 9 bases between them. Germline assignment: CDR1 LNHDA and CDR2 SQIVND (reference sequence). The CDR3 length is 12 residues. The CDR3 loop reads CASSMGRGEQYF. In nucleotides, the CDR3 is TGTGCCAGTAGTATGGGCCGGGGCGAGCAGTACTTC. Full variable domain (rest looked up from reference TRBV19 and TRBJ2-7): DGGITQSPKYLFRKEGQNVTLSCEQNLNHDAMYWYRQDPGQGLRLIYYSQIVNDFQKGDIAEGYSVSREKKESFPLTVTSAQKNPTAFYLCASSMGRGEQYFGPGTRLTVT.

On this clonotype itself: Just one base apart from a much larger clone, this may be a read error. The chain carries TRBV5-5 and TRBJ2-2, with TRBD1 matching 10 bases. Unmatched junction bases numbered 4, after V lost 3 bases and J lost 5 bases. Per germline, CDR1 SGHKS and CDR2 YYEKEE (reference sequence). This CDR3 region has 15 residues. The CDR3 DNA reads TGTGCCAGCAGCTGGGGACAGGGGAAGACCGGGGAGCTGTTTTTT. Protein product: CASSWGQGKTGELFF.

This clonotype was seen at least ten times. The chain links TRBV27 to TRBJ1-6, with 9 bases fitting TRBD1. Per the germline V gene, CDR1 is MNHEY and CDR2 is SMNVEV (reference sequence). CDR3 length: 13 amino acids. V lost 6 bases and J lost 11; bases outside the gene matches: 5. Written as DNA, the CDR3 is TGTGCCAGCAGGGGACAGGGTAGGCCACCCCTCCACTTT. It codes for CASRGQGRPPLHF.

Only a few counts were recorded for this clonotype. CDR3 amino acids: CASSLASDGPGQPQHF. In nucleotides, the CDR3 is TGTGCCAGCAGCTTAGCGTCGGACGGTCCGGGGCAGCCCCAGCATTTT. The V gene is TRBV7-9, the J gene TRBJ1-5; the D is unclear. CDR1 and CDR2 from the germline V gene are SEHNR and FQNEAQ (reference sequence). The CDR3 covers 16 residues. The V and J ends lost 0 bases and 7 bases respectively, with 16 bases between them.

The chain carries TRBV5-4 and TRBJ2-1; D unresolved. The germline V gene has CDR1 SGHNT and CDR2 YYREEE (reference sequence). Trimming removed 1 base at V and 16 bases at J, with 15 bases between. The CDR3 runs to 12 residues. For the CDR3, the DNA is TGTGCCAGCAGCTTGCCTCCATTCCTCCCTTTCTTC. Its translation: CASSLPPFLPFF.

This clonotype was seen at least ten times. The chain couples TRBV7-9 to TRBJ2-6; D is ambiguous. V was clipped by 0 bases and J by 2 bases, with 17 bases between them. Germline V gene lookup returns CDR1 SEHNR and CDR2 FQNEAQ (reference sequence). This CDR3 has 19 amino acids. The chain's CDR3 is CASSLAIGIEVTGANVLTF. The CDR3 nucleotides read TGTGCCAGCAGCTTAGCGATTGGGATAGAGGTGACTGGGGCCAACGTCCTGACTTTC.

This clonotype has only a few counts. V usage is TRBV7-3 and J usage is TRBJ1-1, with a possible D match to TRBD1 (6 bases). The CDR3 loop spans 15 amino acids. V shed 3 bases and J shed 6 bases, with 17 bases lying between them. Germline V gives CDR1 SGHTA, CDR2 FQGTGA. The CDR3 DNA reads as TGTGCCAGCAGCTTGGCCTTGGACAGACAGTCTGAAGCTTTCTTT. This sequence encodes CASSLALDRQSEAFF.

The table lists this clonotype with many counts. This chain joins TRBV29-1 and TRBJ2-5; TRBD2 matches at 13 bases. There are 15 residues in the CDR3. CDR1 is SQVTM, CDR2 ANQGSEA, per germline. Trimming took 0 bases from V and 5 from J; bases not matched to a gene: 3. Here the CDR3 reads CSVEDSTSGRETQYF. CDR3 coding DNA: TGCAGCGTTGAAGATTCGACTAGCGGGAGGGAGACCCAGTACTTC.

At least ten counts were recorded for this clonotype. The chain couples TRBV7-3 to TRBJ2-5; 14 bases map to TRBD2. The CDR3 is made up of 16 amino acids. Trimming cost V 4 bases and J 2 bases; bases outside gene matches: 3. Per germline, CDR1 SGHTA and CDR2 FQGTGA. CDR3 region: CASSSGLAGGQETQYF. The CDR3 nucleotides are TGTGCCAGCAGCTCCGGACTAGCGGGGGGACAAGAGACCCAGTACTTC.

In this sample, this clonotype turned up many times. The chain combines TRBV12-5 with TRBJ1-2; TRBD1 might be the D (6 bases). CDR3 length: 14 amino acids. V gave up 6 bases and J gave up 2 bases, with 13 bases separating them. Germline V lookup: CDR1 LGHNT, CDR2 FRNRAP. This chain's CDR3 is CASGKRGVNYGYTF. The CDR3 nucleotides read TGTGCTAGTGGCAAAAGGGGGGTCAACTATGGCTACACCTTC.

The table lists this clonotype with many counts. V gene TRBV6-1 combines with J gene TRBJ2-3; TRBD1 might be the D (7 bases). The CDR3 sequence is 15 residues long. From germline, CDR1 is MNHNS and CDR2 SASEGT. V was cut by 5 bases and J by 2 bases, with 14 bases left in between. The CDR3, as DNA: TGTGCCAGCAGTCTGGAGGGGGCAACCACAGATACGCAGTATTTT. Translating gives CASSLEGATTDTQYF.

This clonotype was found many times. The chain has TRBV6-6 and TRBJ2-1; possibly TRBD2 for D (5 bases). This CDR3 spans 12 amino acids. Germline lookup yields CDR1 MNHNY and CDR2 SVGAGI (reference sequence). V was pared by 2 bases and J by 8 bases, with 7 bases between. The CDR3 DNA is TGTGCCAGCAGTTACGGAGGCGATGAGCAGTTCTTC. Amino acids: CASSYGGDEQFF.

This chain links TRBV20-1 with TRBJ1-1, with D perhaps TRBD1 (6 bases). CDR3 length: 12 amino acids. V was clipped by 4 bases and J by 4 bases, with 10 bases between them. Looked up from germline, CDR1 is DFQATT and CDR2 is SNEGSKA (reference sequence). DNA for the CDR3: TGCAGTGCTAAGTACAGGGTCACTGAAGCTTTCTTT. Protein product: CSAKYRVTEAFF.

The DNA for the CDR3 is TGTGCCACCAGTGATCCCAGTGGGACAGGGGCTAACAATGAGCAGTTCTTC. This gives the protein CATSDPSGTGANNEQFF. The chain links TRBV24-1 to TRBJ2-1, with TRBD1 matching over 10 bases. This CDR3 spans 17 amino acids. The V gene's germline CDR1 is KGHDR and CDR2 SFDVKD. With 3 bases clipped from V and 5 bases from J, the junction kept 9 bases outside the gene matches.

The chain is built from TRBV20-1 and TRBJ1-3, with D possibly TRBD1 on 5 matching bases. This CDR3 region has 14 residues. Germline CDR1 and CDR2: DFQATT and SNEGSKA (reference sequence). The V and J ends lost 5 bases and 2 bases respectively, with 13 bases between them. The CDR3 spells CSAVRTNTGNTIYF. Here the CDR3 DNA reads TGCAGTGCTGTGCGGACAAATACTGGAAACACCATATATTTT.

This clonotype was seen many times. This sequence joins TRBV9 and TRBJ2-1; 11 bases are shared with TRBD1. The J segment lost 2 bases and the V segment lost 2 bases, leaving 15 bases of the junction unmatched. Germline V CDR1 and CDR2: SGDLS, YYNGEE. This CDR3 is built from 20 residues. Here the CDR3 DNA reads TGTGCCAGCAGCGTCGGGACAGGGGGGATTCCCCGGCGGACCTACAATGAGCAGTTCTTC. Residues: CASSVGTGGIPRRTYNEQFF.

This clonotype showed up many times. The chain is built from TRBV11-2 and TRBJ1-2, with unresolved D. V lost 1 base and J lost 0, with 9 bases in between. Germline CDR1 reads SGHAT; CDR2 reads FQNNGV. The CDR3 spans 15 residues. The chain's CDR3 is CASSLVELANYGYTF. In nucleotides, the CDR3 is TGTGCCAGCAGCTTAGTGGAACTAGCTAACTATGGCTACACCTTC.

Many counts were recorded for this clonotype. This chain links TRBV12-3 or TRBV12-4 with TRBJ1-1, with no clear D. This CDR3 is built from 11 residues. Trimming stripped 1 base from V and 11 bases from J, with 8 bases between. This CDR3 reads CASSLDGDAFF. CDR3 nucleotide sequence: TGTGCCAGCAGTTTAGACGGTGATGCTTTCTTT.

Ten or more counts support this clonotype. The rearrangement joins TRBV6-5 to TRBJ1-6, with D perhaps TRBD1 (6 bases). V was cut by 5 bases and J by 3 bases, with 14 bases left in between. The germline gives CDR1 MNHEY, CDR2 SVGAGI. There are 16 residues in the CDR3. The CDR3 nucleotides read TGTGCCAGCAGTCTCTACCTGGACAGCTATAATTCACCCCTCCACTTT. Its protein product is CASSLYLDSYNSPLHF.

The chain employs TRBV5-4 and TRBJ2-5; no definite D call. Trimming left V 4 bases short and J 3 bases short, with 10 bases between. CDR3 size: 13 residues. Germline V gene data show CDR1 as SGHNT and CDR2 as YYREEE (reference sequence). Written as DNA, the CDR3 is TGTGCCAGCAGCGTGTCACATGAAGAGACCCAGTACTTC. Amino acids: CASSVSHEETQYF.

The chain has TRBV2 and TRBJ2-3; D is uncertain. Germline V gene lookup returns CDR1 SNHLY and CDR2 FYNNEI. There are 16 residues in the CDR3. V dropped 2 bases and J dropped 4 bases, with 16 bases sitting between them. The CDR3, as DNA: TGTGCCAGCAGTGAAATTTTGCGGCAGCACGCAGATACGCAGTATTTT. Residues: CASSEILRQHADTQYF.